The rows below give T cell receptor beta chains drawn from one sample of a study of T cells in Graves' hyperthyroidism and ophthalmopathy. TCRdb reprocessed the multiplex PCR reads via MiXCR and lists one record per CDR3 protein. The table lists some 800,000 distinct CDR3 sequences, roughly 37% of them singletons. The specimen was blood. Every receptor here comes from a man aged 18-30 years with Graves' hyperthyroidism. CDR3s include the opening cysteine and the closing phenylalanine or tryptophan. The D gene is left open where the match is weak. Expanded clones are given a class, and other clones once, few, many or no size at all.

d_call	clone_size	j_call	v_call	cdr3_nt	cdr3_aa
NA	NA	TRBJ1-2	TRBV2	TGTGCCAGCAGTGACCCAGGGAAGGGCGGGAACTACACCTTC	CASSDPGKGGNYTF
TRBD1	many	TRBJ2-5	TRBV24-1	TGTGCCACCAGTGAGGAGACAGGGAGAGAGACCCAGTACTTC	CATSEETGRETQYF
NA	many	TRBJ1-1	TRBV7-9	TGTGCCAGCAGCTTCCCGGGGACTGAAGCTTTCTTT	CASSFPGTEAFF
TRBD1	many	TRBJ1-6	TRBV5-1	TGCGCCAGCAGCCCACAGGGGGATAATTCACCCCTCCACTTT	CASSPQGDNSPLHF
NA	once	TRBJ1-6	TRBV7-9	TGTGCCAGCAGCTTCGGGGTAGTAGCCTCCTATAATTCACCCCTCCACTTT	CASSFGVVASYNSPLHF
NA	few	TRBJ2-7	TRBV10-3	TGTGCCATCAGTGGGGGGGGACAGGAGGGCTACGAGCAGTACTTC	CAISGGGQEGYEQYF
NA	many	TRBJ1-3	TRBV29-1	TGCAGCGTCTCGTCGGGGTACACCATATATTTT	CSVSSGYTIYF
NA	NA	TRBJ1-1	TRBV19	TGTGCCGGTAGTCCCTCGCGCACTGAAGCTTTCTTT	CAGSPSRTEAFF
NA	NA	TRBJ1-5	TRBV10-3	TGTGCCATCGGTGCCACCGGGACCGATCCCCAAGAGACCCAGCATTTT	CAIGATGTDPQETQHF
TRBD2	many	TRBJ2-5	TRBV7-2	TGTGCCAGCAGCTCCTGGACTAGCGGGAAAGAGACCCAGTACTTC	CASSSWTSGKETQYF